The clone carrying this T cell receptor (beta chain) has more than one count but fewer than ten. These data belong to a study of CD8 T cells in Susac syndrome. Random hexamers served to reverse transcribe roughly 0.5 to 1 ug RNA. An immunoSEQ multiplex PCR amplified TCR beta CDR3 over 54 Vbeta and 13 Jbeta. Each CDR3 protein is one row after TCRdb ran MiXCR on the immunoSEQ multiplex PCR reads. The data contain 250,000 to 300,000 distinct CDR3 sequences, more than 75% of them seen just once; the ten biggest clones take up about 0.11%. The study sequenced TCR beta in blood CD8+ and CD4+ T cells. Bulk CD8+ and CD4+ cells came from magnetic negative isolation; CD8+ TEMRA by FACS. This CDR3 comprises 17 residues. The junction had 9 bases not matched to a gene; V was cut back by 3 bases and J by 6 bases. Germline V CDR1 and CDR2: KGHDR, SFDVKD.

The gene calls are TRBV24-1 and TRBJ2-1, with 11 bases aligning to TRBD2. Material: CD8+ T cells from PBMCs. This TCR was recovered from a human donor with multiple sclerosis. The chain's CDR3 is CATSDPKTSGKRNEQFF. The CDR3 nucleotides read TGTGCCACCAGTGATCCGAAGACTAGCGGGAAACGCAATGAGCAGTTCTTC.